This TCR beta chain was sequenced for a study of Tregs in tolerant kidney transplant recipients. Across the study: Sorting of CD4+CD25+CD127- cells followed roughly 3-day belatacept mixed lymphocyte reactions, sometimes with roughly 5-day graft donor restimulation.

The protocol was immunoSEQ multiplex PCR, while the TCRdb copy is restricted to in-frame clones and leaves out a portion. The sample contains approximately 11,000 clones, more than 75% of which appear only once. The germline V gene encodes CDR1 SGHNT and CDR2 YENEEA. Between the trimmed V and J ends, which lost 5 bases and 3 bases, there was a span of 8 bases. This CDR3 is 13 amino acids long. The study, taken as a whole, reports: Findings come from small patient numbers and require larger validation. Biological reproducibility was not directly addressed, but technical replication error appeared minimal.

Note on this clone: Its specificity is not known.

The source of this sequence is a human patient who received a combined kidney and bone marrow transplant. The rearrangement joins TRBV11-3 to TRBJ2-1, with D unresolved. Material: Tregs from blood cultured with allogeneic cells, obtained before the transplant. CDR3 residues: CASSPGYYNEQFF. Here the CDR3 DNA reads TGTGCCAGCAGCCCCGGCTACTACAATGAGCAGTTCTTC.